One TCR beta chain is described in this entry. The data stem from a study of blood T cell repertoires in COVID-19. Data came from immunoSEQ multiplex PCR; TCRdb stores just in-frame clones and leaves some out. The sample has 200,000 to 300,000 clones; 84% are singletons. The CDR3 totals 13 residues. The germline CDR1 and CDR2 sequences are LNHDA and SQIVND (reference sequence). V was trimmed by 7 bases and J by 0 bases, leaving 7 bases between them. The source of this sequence is a human donor in a cohort sampled during active COVID-19. Sample: peripheral blood. The chain links TRBV19 to TRBJ2-4, with a tentative D call TRBD2 (5 bases). The CDR3 spells CASTGLAKNIQYF. DNA of the CDR3: TGTGCCAGTACCGGACTAGCCAAAAACATTCAGTACTTC.